This T cell receptor beta chain was found in a study of identical twins (dated by TCRdb to 2016 to 2018). About the study as a whole: TCR alpha and beta repertoires from monozygotic twins, unrelated adults of various ages and cord blood were deep-sequenced to test whether fetal clonotypes persist. Replicate twin experiments were performed at different times using different library preparation protocols to rule out contamination.

Libraries were made using 5' RACE. For sequencing, an Illumina HiSeq 2000 was employed. A universal primer binding site was added through template switching, and the final cDNA carried a unique molecular identifier so that TCR cDNA molecules could be counted accurately. Specific primers in the conserved constant-segment region were used to synthesize first-strand cDNA for the TCR alpha and beta chains. To control for contamination, every cDNA library was double barcoded, receiving both a SMART-Mk sample barcode and Illumina barcodes. TruSeq adapter sequences along with Illumina sample barcodes were introduced in two successive PCR steps. Sequencing of the TCR alpha and beta cDNA libraries was done on the Illumina HiSeq platform using custom primers. Processing in the source paper ran as follows. Unique molecular identifiers were extracted from raw reads with MiGEC, and CDR3 positions were determined with MiXCR. For each individual, recombination models were inferred using an EM algorithm with the repgenHMM and IGoR tools. The tcR package in R was used for shared clonotype analysis, with sharing normalized by the product of cloneset sizes. To study raw recombination free of thymic and clonal selection effects, out-of-frame nonproductive sequences were analyzed. TCRdb reran the public reads through fastp at Q25 and MiXCR, keeping productive beta chains. CDR3 protein duplicates are merged, each entry listing the most common genes and DNA. The V and J calls shown here were made by TCRdb, not taken from the authors' results. The sample yields 500,000 to 550,000 distinct CDR3 sequences; around 20% were counted once. 0.91% of the sample belongs to the ten largest clones.

This clonotype has a handful of counts. Its binding antigen is unknown. No base quality values were provided; no much bigger clone lies one nucleotide off. What the work shows at the level of the full study, not this receptor alone: Recombination models systematically underestimated out-of-frame TCR alpha sharing in monozygotic twins but agreed with sharing between unrelated individuals. Because the same donors could not be followed over many years, conclusions were based on cross-sectional statistical analysis. Abundant cord blood beta clonotypes carried fewer insertions; young adult naive repertoires showed a weaker similar trend, while memory repertoires showed none. Invariant T cells such as MAIT and iNKT could partly confound zero-insertion analyses, although diverse VJ usage argued against such confounding for most clonotypes. Compared with coincidental sharing between unrelated individuals, out-of-frame TCR alpha sequences shared between twins showed an excess of sequences with low generation probability. Excess twin sharing in beta out-of-frame sequences was weaker because fewer shared sequences lowered the signal-to-noise ratio.

All donors were healthy Caucasians. Three pairs of female monozygotic twins, all aged about 18 to 30 years, made up the twin cohort. Positive isolation kits from Invitrogen were used to isolate the CD4+ and CD8+ T cell populations. V is reduced by 3 bases and J by 2 bases, leaving a spacing of 13 bases between them. The germline V gene (reference sequence) yields LNHNV for CDR1 and YYDKDF for CDR2. Reading from cysteine to phenylalanine, the CDR3 counts 15 amino acids. The retained sequence is limited to the CDR3, 45 bases, with the frame set at the first base. These sequences were also reported in another study, on T cells expressing NK-cell markers. As the second paper documents: TCR beta-chain repertoires were profiled in sorted CD3+CD56+NKG2C+, CD3+CD56+NKG2C- and CD3+CD56-NKG2C+ T-cell subsets from several donors. Seven of the eight sequenced donors were HCMV-seropositive and one was HCMV-seronegative. To restrict sorting to alphabetaTCR-expressing T cells, an anti-gammadeltaTCR antibody was added in several experiments. In several donors, the dominant CD3+CD56+NKG2C+ clonotypes ranked among the top 10 CD8+ clonotypes, making up roughly 1.0-8% of CD8+ T cells. Those dominant clonotypes were again the most abundant among CD3+CD56-NKG2C+ cells in several donors, at about 25-60.1%. It remained unclear whether the expanded NKG2C-expressing T cell clones were specific for HCMV antigens. The study sequenced eight donors, all healthy volunteers chosen at random: three men and five women. To determine HCMV serostatus, a commercial ELISA kit was used to detect HCMV-specific IgG in serum. MIGEC was used to demultiplex reads and group the reads by UMI, and MiTCR was used to assemble and quantify clonotypes. To exclude erroneous sequences, any TCR cDNA sequence not supported by at least two reads was discarded. The tcR package was used for downstream repertoire analysis, and clonotypes were matched across fractions by CDR3 nucleotide sequence plus V segment. Antigen specificity was annotated against VDJdb with VDJmatch, allowing one amino acid substitution in CDR3.

This sequence was found in a woman in her late teens or twenties in good health. The V and J genes are TRBV15 and TRBJ2-5; the D region possibly corresponds to TRBD2 (6 bases align). Sample: CD4+ T cells sorted from blood. The nucleotide sequence reads as follows: TGTGCCACCAGCAGGAGGGGACTTTCTCAAGAGACCCAGTACTTC. Translation gives CATSRRGLSQETQYF. The full variable domain, completed from the reference TRBV15 and TRBJ2-5 proteins outside the CDR3, reads DAMVIQNPRYQVTQFGKPVTLSCSQTLNHNVMYWYQQKSSQAPKLLFHYYDKDFNNEADTPDNFQSRRPNTSFCFLDIRSPGLGDTAMYLCATSRRGLSQETQYFGPGTRLLVL.